A selection of T cell receptor beta chains follows, all from one sample in a study of CD8 T cells in Susac syndrome. MiXCR, applied by TCRdb to the immunoSEQ multiplex PCR reads, yields one record per CDR3 protein. The sample lists roughly 200,000 distinct CDR3 sequences, roughly 95% seen once, with 0.093% in the top ten. The sample comprised CD4+ T cells from PBMCs. These receptors came from a human donor with multiple sclerosis. Each CDR3 is given with its conserved first and last residue. The D gene is left open where the match is weak. Some rows mark clone size as missing; the rest say once, few, many or name a class of expanded clone.

clone_size cdr3_length j_call d_call v_call cdr3_aa cdr3_nt
. 16 TRBJ2-3 . TRBV14 CASSLSRGLKDDTQYF TGTGCCAGCAGCCTCAGTCGCGGACTCAAGGACGATACGCAGTATTTT
. 13 TRBJ1-1 TRBD1 TRBV29-1 CSVWTGGLTEAFF TGCAGCGTTTGGACAGGAGGTTTAACTGAAGCTTTCTTT
. 18 TRBJ2-1 . TRBV3-1 CASSHSRAPEARREEQFF TGTGCCAGCAGCCACTCAAGAGCTCCCGAGGCCCGGAGAGAGGAGCAGTTCTTC
. 15 TRBJ2-7 TRBD2 TRBV12-3/TRBV12-4 CASKPDLAGGYEQYF TGTGCCAGCAAACCCGACTTAGCGGGGGGCTACGAGCAGTACTTC
. 14 TRBJ2-7 TRBD2 TRBV4-2 CASSRTSGTYEQYF TGTGCCAGCAGCAGGACTAGCGGGACCTACGAGCAGTACTTC
. 16 TRBJ1-1 TRBD1 TRBV5-4 CASSPGAGGPLTEAFF TGTGCCAGCAGCCCAGGGGCAGGGGGCCCGCTGACTGAAGCTTTCTTT
once 18 TRBJ2-1 TRBD2 TRBV7-9 CASSYVMIRTSGGNEQFF TGTGCCAGCAGCTATGTCATGATTCGGACTAGCGGGGGAAATGAGCAGTTCTTC
once 14 TRBJ2-1 TRBD2 TRBV12-3/TRBV12-4 CASTRTSGHNEQFF TGTGCCAGCACCCGGACTAGCGGGCACAATGAGCAGTTCTTC
. 16 TRBJ2-1 TRBD2 TRBV9 CASSVGAAGGIDEQFF TGTGCCAGCAGCGTAGGTGCGGCGGGGGGCATCGATGAGCAGTTCTTC
once 15 TRBJ2-7 . TRBV20-1 CSARPTWQLTYEQYF TGCAGTGCCCGCCCCACCTGGCAGCTTACCTACGAGCAGTACTTC
. 13 TRBJ1-1 . TRBV15 CATSRDGNTEAFF TGTGCCACCAGCAGAGATGGGAACACTGAAGCTTTCTTT
. 15 TRBJ2-4 . TRBV12-3/TRBV12-4 CASSMITGPGDIQYF TGTGCCAGCAGTATGATAACAGGGCCGGGGGACATTCAGTACTTC
once 15 TRBJ1-5 . TRBV19 CASSIGGRSNQPQHF TGTGCCAGTTCCATAGGGGGACGGAGCAATCAGCCCCAGCATTTT
. 16 TRBJ1-1 . TRBV4-1 CASSQTSGRLNTEAFF TGCGCCAGCAGCCAAACCTCCGGACGGCTGAACACTGAAGCTTTCTTT
. 15 TRBJ1-1 . TRBV29-1 CSVVGPSSVRTEAFF TGCAGCGTTGTTGGCCCGTCTTCGGTGCGCACTGAAGCTTTCTTT
. 13 TRBJ1-5 TRBD1 TRBV29-1 CSVAGGGNQPQHF TGCAGCGTTGCAGGGGGCGGCAATCAGCCCCAGCATTTT
. 12 TRBJ2-3 . TRBV30 CAWGRAEYTQYF TGTGCCTGGGGGCGGGCGGAGTATACGCAGTATTTT
. 14 TRBJ2-1 TRBD2 TRBV5-1 CASSPIAGFNEQFF TGCGCCAGCAGTCCGATAGCGGGGTTCAATGAGCAGTTCTTC
few 12 TRBJ1-1 . TRBV3-1 CASSQANTEAFF TGTGCCAGCAGCCAGGCGAACACTGAAGCTTTCTTT
. 15 TRBJ2-7 TRBD1 TRBV20-1 CSARGRTGLDLEQYF TGCAGTGCTAGAGGTCGGACAGGGCTGGATCTCGAGCAGTACTTC
. 18 TRBJ1-1 TRBD1 TRBV9 CASSVVGTGTGVDTEAFF TGTGCCAGCAGCGTAGTAGGTACCGGGACAGGGGTGGACACTGAAGCTTTCTTT
few 13 TRBJ2-3 . TRBV29-1 CSVNSGGTDTQYF TGCAGCGTTAACTCAGGGGGCACAGATACGCAGTATTTT
. 14 TRBJ2-7 TRBD1 TRBV6-2/TRBV6-3 CASSDRDSSYEQYF TGTGCCAGCAGTGACCGGGACAGTTCCTACGAGCAGTACTTC
once 17 TRBJ1-2 TRBD1 TRBV7-9 CASSLEGQGQPLYGYTF TGTGCCAGCAGCTTAGAGGGACAGGGGCAACCACTCTATGGCTACACCTTC
. 14 TRBJ1-2 . TRBV11-2 CASSHPGGSGGYTF TGTGCCAGCAGCCACCCTGGGGGTTCTGGAGGCTACACCTTC
. 15 TRBJ2-1 . TRBV6-5 CASSLNPNSYNEQFF TGTGCCAGCTCACTGAACCCCAACTCCTACAATGAGCAGTTCTTC
. 13 TRBJ2-3 TRBD2 TRBV29-1 CSVLAGGRDTQYF TGCAGCGTTCTAGCGGGGGGAAGGGATACGCAGTATTTT
. 15 TRBJ1-6 . TRBV3-1 CASSPSAGGHSPLHF TGTGCCAGCAGCCCCTCAGCCGGGGGACATTCACCCCTCCACTTT
. 14 TRBJ2-1 . TRBV11-2 CASSFGPGSLEQFF TGTGCCAGCAGCTTTGGACCCGGCTCTTTGGAGCAGTTCTTC
. 15 TRBJ2-5 . TRBV20-1 CSATRAGQQQETQYF TGCAGTGCTACTCGGGCGGGACAGCAACAAGAGACCCAGTACTTC
. 13 TRBJ2-5 . TRBV20-1 CSAETSAPETQYF TGCAGTGCGGAGACCAGCGCACCAGAGACCCAGTACTTC
. 13 TRBJ1-2 . TRBV12-3/TRBV12-4 CASSLRDTYGYTF TGTGCCAGCAGTTTAAGGGATACCTATGGCTACACCTTC
. 15 TRBJ1-2 . TRBV12-3/TRBV12-4 CASSATGLANYGYTF TGTGCCAGCAGTGCCACAGGGCTAGCTAACTATGGCTACACCTTC
. 13 TRBJ1-1 . TRBV29-1 CSAREAVNTEAFF TGCAGCGCCAGGGAGGCGGTGAACACTGAAGCTTTCTTT
. 15 TRBJ2-4 TRBD1 TRBV28 CASSESGTGEGIQYF TGTGCCAGCAGCGAATCCGGGACAGGGGAAGGCATTCAGTACTTC
. 14 TRBJ2-7 TRBD1 TRBV7-8 CASSLTGVPYEQYF TGTGCCAGCAGCCTGACAGGGGTCCCCTACGAGCAGTACTTC
. 11 TRBJ1-6 . TRBV15 CATSGNSPLHF TGTGCCACCAGCGGGAATTCACCCCTCCACTTT
. 15 TRBJ2-6 . TRBV6-5 CASSNLAAGANVLTF TGTGCCAGCAGTAACCTAGCCGCTGGGGCCAACGTCCTGACTTTC
. 15 TRBJ2-7 TRBD2 TRBV10-3 CAISTTSGGAYEQYF TGTGCCATCAGTACCACTAGCGGGGGGGCCTACGAGCAGTACTTC
. 13 TRBJ1-2 TRBD1 TRBV15 CATSTDRAGGYTF TGTGCCACCAGCACGGACAGGGCTGGCGGCTACACCTTC
. 16 TRBJ2-1 TRBD2 TRBV7-9 CASSLGLAGAYNEQFF TGTGCCAGCAGCTTAGGTCTAGCGGGGGCCTACAATGAGCAGTTCTTC
once 12 TRBJ2-4 . TRBV28 CASKGTKNIQYF TGTGCCAGCAAAGGGACCAAAAACATTCAGTACTTC
. 13 TRBJ2-4 TRBD1 TRBV29-1 CSVERDSQNIQYF TGCAGCGTTGAACGGGACAGTCAAAACATTCAGTACTTC
. 13 TRBJ2-2 TRBD2 TRBV20-1 CSALAGGTGELFF TGCAGTGCTTTAGCGGGTGGCACCGGGGAGCTGTTTTTT
. 14 TRBJ2-5 TRBD1 TRBV12-3/TRBV12-4 CASIPGQGQETQYF TGTGCCAGCATCCCGGGACAGGGTCAAGAGACCCAGTACTTC
. 15 TRBJ2-7 . TRBV19 CASSIVWTASYEQYF TGTGCCAGTAGTATAGTGTGGACGGCATCCTACGAGCAGTACTTC
. 14 TRBJ2-7 . TRBV5-1 CASSLAVGSYEQYF TGCGCCAGCAGCTTGGCCGTTGGGTCCTACGAGCAGTACTTC